This passage covers 5 T cell receptor beta chains from one sample sequenced in a study of T cell responses to AZD1222 COVID-19 vaccine. Clones were read by immunoSEQ multiplex PCR, and TCRdb kept only the in-frame ones, dropping some. Among 150,000 or so clones listed, more than 70% were seen once. This specimen was peripheral blood, taken on day 0 of AZD1222 vaccination. These receptors originate from an adult in good health.

This clone has a handful of counts. The CDR3 nucleotides read TGTGCCAGCAGCTTAACAATGGTGCGGGAGCAGTACTTC. The encoded protein is CASSLTMVREQYF. The V and J genes are TRBV7-2 and TRBJ2-7; D is unclear. Germline V gene lookup returns CDR1 SGHTA and CDR2 FQGNSA. V was pared by 2 bases and J by 7 bases, with 12 bases between. This CDR3 has 13 amino acids.

V usage is TRBV28 and J usage is TRBJ1-5, with D maybe TRBD1 (6 bases). Deletions cut 2 bases from V and 7 bases from J, with 15 bases between. From germline, CDR1 is MDHEN and CDR2 SYDVKM. The CDR3 has 15 residues. The CDR3 is CASSLGGARGQPQHF. The CDR3 nucleotides read TGTGCCAGCAGTTTAGGGGGGGCGCGGGGGCAGCCCCAGCATTTT. Full variable domain (outside the CDR3, taken from reference TRBV28 and TRBJ1-5): DVKVTQSSRYLVKRTGEKVFLECVQDMDHENMFWYRQDPGLGLRLIYFSYDVKMKEKGDIPEGYSVSREKKERFSLILESASTNQTSMYLCASSLGGARGQPQHFGDGTRLSIL.

The CDR3: CASSLPGGHGELFF. CDR3 DNA: TGCGCCAGCAGCTTGCCGGGTGGACACGGGGAGCTGTTTTTT. The gene calls are TRBV5-1 and TRBJ2-2, with D tentatively TRBD1 (5 bases). V lost 1 base to trimming and J lost 7 bases, with 11 bases between them. This CDR3 has 14 residues. The V gene's germline CDR1 is SGHRS and CDR2 YFSETQ.

This chain uses TRBV5-5 with TRBJ2-7; D gene unclear. The V and J ends lost 8 bases and 1 base respectively, with 10 bases between them. This CDR3 is 12 amino acids long. CDR1 and CDR2 (germline): SGHKS, YYEKEE (reference sequence). CDR3 nucleotide sequence: TGTGCCAGTATGTCCGGGTCCTACGAGCAGTACTTC. The encoded protein is CASMSGSYEQYF.

The chain combines TRBV28 with TRBJ1-4; 7 nucleotides align to TRBD1. V lost 5 bases and J lost 4; bases outside the gene matches: 7. The germline gives CDR1 MDHEN, CDR2 SYDVKM. CDR3 length equals 15 residues. The CDR3 nucleotides are TGTGCCAGCAGTAAAGCCGGGACAGATAATGAAAAACTGTTTTTT. As protein: CASSKAGTDNEKLFF. The complete variable domain, with remaining parts taken from reference TRBV28 and TRBJ1-4, reads DVKVTQSSRYLVKRTGEKVFLECVQDMDHENMFWYRQDPGLGLRLIYFSYDVKMKEKGDIPEGYSVSREKKERFSLILESASTNQTSMYLCASSKAGTDNEKLFFGSGTQLSVL.